This entry describes one T cell receptor (beta chain). Clones were sequenced by immunoSEQ multiplex PCR, and TCRdb holds only the in-frame ones, with some missing. The sample has under 200,000 clones, roughly 84% seen once. Trimming pared 6 bases from V and 5 bases from J, leaving 9 bases between. The CDR3 contains 13 residues. Germline V gene lookup returns CDR1 KGHDR and CDR2 SFDVKD. This sample was taken from a study of blood T cell repertoires in COVID-19. This sequence originates from a man aged 60 to 69 who had recovered from COVID-19. The specimen was PBMCs or T cells enriched from blood (not recorded which). This chain connects TRBV24-1 to TRBJ2-2; D may be TRBD1 (5 bases). CDR3 sequence reads: CATSSPGTGELFF. DNA of the CDR3: TGTGCCACCAGTTCACCAGGGACCGGGGAGCTGTTTTTT.